This TCR beta chain was sequenced for a study of response to subunit inactivated influenza vaccine. The ends were cut back, 5 bases at V and 8 bases at J, with 12 bases in the middle. In germline, CDR1 is SGHVS, CDR2 FQNEAQ. The CDR3 runs to 13 residues. TCRdb passed the RT-PCR reads through MiXCR, listing each CDR3 protein once. Of some 500,000 distinct CDR3 sequences in the sample, about an eighth were seen once. Turning to this clonotype: What it recognizes is unknown.

Findings and limits, study-wide: Each seasonal flu vaccination may recruit only limited new T cells, authors suggested.

The sequence derives from a middle-aged man who received an inactivated influenza vaccine. Material: PBMCs from blood, obtained roughly 48 days after vaccination. The V call is TRBV7-8, the J call TRBJ1-4; a possible D gene is TRBD1 (6 bases). Written as DNA, the CDR3 is TGTGCCAGCAGCCCCATGGGGGCGGAAAAACTGTTTTTT. This encodes CASSPMGAEKLFF.